This T cell receptor beta chain was captured by sequencing in a study of T cell repertoires in cytomegalovirus infection (dated by TCRdb to about 2019). About the full investigation: Donor HLA type was relevant to the analysis, as public TCR beta signatures indicated carriage of CMV infection together with the matching HLA type. The research as a whole found: In the ex vivo response, HLA-C-restricted CMV-specific TCR beta clonotypes were dominant, and in two of eight donors the single most frequent clonotype came from this HLA-C-restricted group. Carriers of CMV infection plus the relevant HLA type were discriminated by the cumulative frequency of public TCR beta family members in the study cohort and in an independent roughly 340-donor cohort.

The reads were generated on an Illumina HiSeq 1500. In TCRdb, the public reads were trimmed at Q25 with fastp and aligned with MiXCR, with productive beta chains retained. Each entry is one CDR3 protein sequence, shown with its most common DNA and genes. This sample holds approximately 630,000 distinct CDR3 sequences; around 24% were observed only once. The ten largest make up roughly 8% of the sample. Many counts were recorded for this clonotype. Its antigen is unknown. Nothing much larger sits one base from this clone, and base qualities are not available. The CDR3 spans 20 residues, from the cysteine through the phenylalanine. Just CDR3 DNA is preserved here, 60 bases in frame from base 1. V is clipped by 2 bases and J by 0 bases, and the sequence between their germline boundaries is 26 bases long.

Sequencing was carried out using CD8+ T cells from PBMCs. The receptor comes from a human donor in good health (CMV status not recorded). Some clones in this sample may be carry-over from other donors' samples. Here the chain combines TRBV12-3 or TRBV12-4 and TRBJ2-7; the D gene cannot be resolved beyond TRBD1 or TRBD2, each matching 6 bases. The CDR3 protein: CASSLHGGPSPPWDSYEQYF. The DNA is TGTGCCAGCAGTTTACATGGGGGGCCCTCTCCACCCTGGGACTCCTACGAGCAGTACTTC.